A selection of T cell receptor beta chains follows, all from one sample in a study of circulating and synovial CD4+ cells in juvenile arthritis. Sequencing was performed with immunoSEQ multiplex PCR; in TCRdb, only in-frame clones are kept and a portion is missing. The sample lists tens of thousands of clones, about 95% occurring once. Sequenced material: CD4+ T cells from blood. The receptors shown here come from a human donor with juvenile idiopathic arthritis. The CDR3 runs from the conserved cysteine through the conserved F or W. Size tells how often a clone was seen (once, few, many) or the class of an expanded clone, and some rows leave it out.

J: TRBJ2-7
size: once
length: 13
V: TRBV10-2
CDR3: CASSTGFTYEQYF

J: TRBJ1-5
size: NA
length: 15
V: TRBV2
CDR3: CASSEGQGEGQPQHF

J: TRBJ1-1
size: NA
length: 14
V: TRBV10-3
CDR3: CAIRRMEETTEAFF

J: TRBJ1-6
size: NA
length: 18
V: TRBV9
CDR3: CASSEGATGLWGDSPLHF

J: TRBJ2-2
size: NA
length: 15
V: TRBV13
CDR3: CASSQGTGWGGELFF

J: TRBJ2-3
size: NA
length: 16
V: TRBV15
CDR3: CATSGNRTSGRNTQYF

J: TRBJ1-3
size: NA
length: 17
V: TRBV5-4
CDR3: CASSLDASASSGNTIYF

J: TRBJ2-5
size: once
length: 16
V: TRBV15
CDR3: CATSRAGTGGQETQYF

J: TRBJ1-2
size: NA
length: 12
V: TRBV7-2
CDR3: CASSQTSYGYTF

J: TRBJ2-2
size: NA
length: 15
V: TRBV9
CDR3: CASSRIAGGTGELFF

J: TRBJ2-3
size: once
length: 18
V: TRBV5-6
CDR3: CASSLVASGGRTADTQYF

J: TRBJ2-2
size: NA
length: 14
V: TRBV18
CDR3: CASSPERNTGELFF

J: TRBJ1-5
size: NA
length: 18
V: TRBV23-1
CDR3: CASSRCGRGHGGNQPQHF

J: TRBJ1-5
size: NA
length: 16
V: TRBV30
CDR3: CAWSATQGTANQPQHF

J: TRBJ2-5
size: NA
length: 15
V: TRBV7-2
CDR3: CASSTKRPFQETQYF

J: TRBJ1-1
size: once
length: 14
V: TRBV29-1
CDR3: CSVRTGGLNTEAFF

J: TRBJ1-5
size: NA
length: 15
V: TRBV5-8
CDR3: CASSLGSHSNQPQHF

J: TRBJ2-3
size: NA
length: 15
V: TRBV7-9
CDR3: CASSPIRQGPDTQYF